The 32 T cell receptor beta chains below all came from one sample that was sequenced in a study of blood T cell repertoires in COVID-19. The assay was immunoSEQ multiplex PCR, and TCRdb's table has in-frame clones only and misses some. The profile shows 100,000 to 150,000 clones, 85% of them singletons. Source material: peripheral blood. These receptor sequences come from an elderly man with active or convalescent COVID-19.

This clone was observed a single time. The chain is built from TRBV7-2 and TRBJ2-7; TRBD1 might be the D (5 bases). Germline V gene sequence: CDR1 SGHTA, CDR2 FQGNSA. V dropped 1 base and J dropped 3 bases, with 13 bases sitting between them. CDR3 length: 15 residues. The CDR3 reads CASSLGGREYYEQYF. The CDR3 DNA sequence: TGTGCCAGCAGCTTAGGCGGCAGGGAATACTACGAGCAGTACTTC.

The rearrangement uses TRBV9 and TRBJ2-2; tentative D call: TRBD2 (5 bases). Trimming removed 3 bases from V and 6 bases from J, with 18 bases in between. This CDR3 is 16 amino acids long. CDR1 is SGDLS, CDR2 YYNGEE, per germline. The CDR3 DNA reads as TGTGCCAGCAGCGCGGCGGGTGGGTGGAATGCCGGGGAGCTGTTTTTT. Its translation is CASSAAGGWNAGELFF.

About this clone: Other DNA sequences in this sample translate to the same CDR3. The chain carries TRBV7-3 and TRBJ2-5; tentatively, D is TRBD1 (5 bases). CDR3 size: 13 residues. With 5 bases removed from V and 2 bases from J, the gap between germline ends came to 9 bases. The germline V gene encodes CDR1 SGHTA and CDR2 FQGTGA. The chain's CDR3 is CASSQGSQETQYF. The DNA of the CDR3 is TGTGCCAGCAGCCAGGGTTCACAAGAGACCCAGTACTTC.

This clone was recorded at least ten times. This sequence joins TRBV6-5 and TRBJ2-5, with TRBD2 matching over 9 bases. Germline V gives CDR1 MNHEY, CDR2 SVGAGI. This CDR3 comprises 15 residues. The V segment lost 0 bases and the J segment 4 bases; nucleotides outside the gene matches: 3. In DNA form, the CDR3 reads TGTGCCAGCAGTTACTCGACTAGCGGAATAGAGACCCAGTACTTC. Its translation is CASSYSTSGIETQYF.

CDR3 amino acids: CASSPPGAQNTGELFF. In DNA form, the CDR3 reads TGTGCCAGCTCACCACCGGGGGCCCAGAACACCGGGGAGCTGTTTTTT. This chain uses TRBV18 with TRBJ2-2, with D perhaps matching TRBD1 (6 bases). CDR1 and CDR2 (germline): KGHSH, LQKENI. V was pared by 0 bases and J by 1 base, with 9 bases between. The CDR3 runs to 16 residues.

CDR3 coding DNA: TGTGCCAGTAGTACCTCTACAGGGCTTGAAGCTTTCTTT. This codes for CASSTSTGLEAFF. The chain combines TRBV19 with TRBJ1-1; the D gene is possibly TRBD1 (6 bases). V was clipped by 4 bases and J by 7 bases, with 13 bases between them. The CDR3 is 13 residues long. The germline V gene has CDR1 LNHDA and CDR2 SQIVND (reference sequence).

CDR3 region: CASTTTGYGYTF. For the CDR3, the DNA is TGTGCCAGCACTACCACAGGGTATGGCTACACCTTC. The chain couples TRBV12-3 or TRBV12-4 to TRBJ1-2; perhaps TRBD1 as D (6 bases). Trimming stripped 7 bases from V and 5 bases from J, with 11 bases between. The CDR3 is made up of 12 amino acids.

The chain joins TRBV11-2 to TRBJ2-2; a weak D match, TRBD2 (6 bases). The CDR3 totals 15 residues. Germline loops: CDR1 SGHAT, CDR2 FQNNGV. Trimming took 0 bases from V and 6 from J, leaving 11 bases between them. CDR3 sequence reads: CASSLDLGGAGELFF. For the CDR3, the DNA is TGTGCCAGCAGCTTAGATCTGGGGGGTGCCGGGGAGCTGTTTTTT. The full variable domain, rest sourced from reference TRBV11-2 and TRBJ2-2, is EAGVAQSPRYKIIEKRQSVAFWCNPISGHATLYWYQQILGQGPKLLIQFQNNGVVDDSQLPKDRFSAERLKGVDSTLKIQPAKLEDSAVYLCASSLDLGGAGELFFGEGSRLTVL.

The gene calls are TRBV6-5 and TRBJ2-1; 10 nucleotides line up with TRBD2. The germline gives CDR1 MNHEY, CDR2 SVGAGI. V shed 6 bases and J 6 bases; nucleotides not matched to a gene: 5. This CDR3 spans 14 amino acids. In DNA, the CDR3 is TGTGCCAGCAGACACAGCGGGGGGGCCAATGAGCAGTTCTTC. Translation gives CASRHSGGANEQFF.

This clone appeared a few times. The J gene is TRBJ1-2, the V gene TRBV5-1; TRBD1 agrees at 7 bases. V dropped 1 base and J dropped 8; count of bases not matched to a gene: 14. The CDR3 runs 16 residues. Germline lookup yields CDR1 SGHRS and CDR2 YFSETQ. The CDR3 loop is CASSLHATGTAEGYTF. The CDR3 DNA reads TGCGCCAGCAGCTTGCACGCAACCGGGACAGCGGAAGGCTACACCTTC.

CDR3 DNA: TGTGCTAGTGGATCAGGGTACCGCGAGCAGTACTTC. Translation: CASGSGYREQYF. V usage is TRBV12-5 and J usage is TRBJ2-7; D might be TRBD1 (5 bases). CDR1 LGHNT and CDR2 FRNRAP come from the germline V gene. The CDR3 covers 12 residues. With 6 bases removed from V and 6 bases from J, the gap between germline ends came to 12 bases.

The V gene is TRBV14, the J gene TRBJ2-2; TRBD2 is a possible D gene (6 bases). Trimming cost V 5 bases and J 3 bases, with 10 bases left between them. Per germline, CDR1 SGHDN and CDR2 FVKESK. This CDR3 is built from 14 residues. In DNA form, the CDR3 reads TGTGCCAGCAGCAGAGGGACTTACACCGGGGAGCTGTTTTTT. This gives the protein CASSRGTYTGELFF.

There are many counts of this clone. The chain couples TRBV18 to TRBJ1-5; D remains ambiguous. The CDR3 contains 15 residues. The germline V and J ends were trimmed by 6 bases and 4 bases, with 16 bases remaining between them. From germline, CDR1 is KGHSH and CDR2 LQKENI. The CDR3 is CASSPNSAGNQPQHF. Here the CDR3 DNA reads TGTGCCAGCTCTCCCAATTCAGCAGGAAATCAGCCCCAGCATTTT.

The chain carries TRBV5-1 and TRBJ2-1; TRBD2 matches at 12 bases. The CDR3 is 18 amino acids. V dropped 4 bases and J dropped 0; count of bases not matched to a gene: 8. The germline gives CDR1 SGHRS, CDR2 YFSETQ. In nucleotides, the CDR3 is TGCGCCAGCAGCCAGGGGCTAGCGGGGGGGAGCTCCTACAATGAGCAGTTCTTC. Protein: CASSQGLAGGSSYNEQFF.

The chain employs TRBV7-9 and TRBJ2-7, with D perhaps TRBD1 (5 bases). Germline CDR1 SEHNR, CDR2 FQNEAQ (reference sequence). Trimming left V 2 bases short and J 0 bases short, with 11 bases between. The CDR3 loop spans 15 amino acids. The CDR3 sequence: CASSLYGAHSYEQYF. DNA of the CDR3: TGTGCCAGCAGCTTATATGGGGCCCACTCCTACGAGCAGTACTTC. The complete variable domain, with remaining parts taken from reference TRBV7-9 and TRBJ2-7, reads DTGVSQNPRHKITKRGQNVTFRCDPISEHNRLYWYRQTLGQGPEFLTYFQNEAQLEKSRLLSDRFSAERPKGSFSTLEIQRTEQGDSAMYLCASSLYGAHSYEQYFGPGTRLTVT.

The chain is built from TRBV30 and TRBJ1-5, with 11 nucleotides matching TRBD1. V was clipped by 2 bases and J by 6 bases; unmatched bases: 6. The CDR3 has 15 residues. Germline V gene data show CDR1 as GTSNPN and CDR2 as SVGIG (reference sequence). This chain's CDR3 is CAWSPRGQGGQPQHF. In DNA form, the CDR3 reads TGTGCCTGGAGTCCCAGGGGACAGGGGGGTCAGCCCCAGCATTTT.

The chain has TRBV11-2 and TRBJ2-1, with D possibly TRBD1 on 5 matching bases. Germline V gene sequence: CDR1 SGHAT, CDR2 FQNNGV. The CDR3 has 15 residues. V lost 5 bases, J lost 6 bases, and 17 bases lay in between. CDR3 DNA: TGTGCCAGCAGCCCCAGGGTCGTCACACCCAATGAGCAGTTCTTC. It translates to CASSPRVVTPNEQFF. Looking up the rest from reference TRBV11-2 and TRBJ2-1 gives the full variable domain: EAGVAQSPRYKIIEKRQSVAFWCNPISGHATLYWYQQILGQGPKLLIQFQNNGVVDDSQLPKDRFSAERLKGVDSTLKIQPAKLEDSAVYLCASSPRVVTPNEQFFGPGTRLTVL.

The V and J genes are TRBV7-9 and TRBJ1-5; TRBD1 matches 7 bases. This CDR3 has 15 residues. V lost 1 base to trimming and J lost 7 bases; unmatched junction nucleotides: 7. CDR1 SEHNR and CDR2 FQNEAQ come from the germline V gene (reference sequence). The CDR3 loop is CASSLGRGIDQPQHF. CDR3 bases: TGTGCCAGCAGCTTAGGCAGGGGGATAGACCAGCCCCAGCATTTT.

Written as DNA, the CDR3 is TGCAGCGTTGTGATGGGACAGGGTCAGCCCCAGCATTTT. This sequence encodes CSVVMGQGQPQHF. This chain connects TRBV29-1 to TRBJ1-5; TRBD1 agrees at 9 bases. The germline V gene has CDR1 SQVTM and CDR2 ANQGSEA. Trimming removed 4 bases from V and 6 bases from J; junction bases left unmatched: 4. The CDR3 contains 13 residues.

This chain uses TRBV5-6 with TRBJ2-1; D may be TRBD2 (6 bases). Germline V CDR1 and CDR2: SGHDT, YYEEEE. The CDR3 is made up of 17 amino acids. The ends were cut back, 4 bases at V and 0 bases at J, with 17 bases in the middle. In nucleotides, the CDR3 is TGTGCCAGCAGCCCCTCCCCTAGCGCCAGCTCCTACAATGAGCAGTTCTTC. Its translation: CASSPSPSASSYNEQFF.

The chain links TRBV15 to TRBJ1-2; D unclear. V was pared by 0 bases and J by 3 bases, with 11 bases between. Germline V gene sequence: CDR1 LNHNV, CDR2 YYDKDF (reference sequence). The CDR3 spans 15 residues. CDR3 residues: CATSRDKAGYYGYTF. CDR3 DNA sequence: TGTGCCACCAGCAGAGATAAAGCGGGTTACTATGGCTACACCTTC.

The CDR3 reads CATSRDGAGDQPQHF. CDR3 bases: TGTGCCACCAGCAGAGATGGGGCAGGGGATCAGCCCCAGCATTTT. This chain connects TRBV15 to TRBJ1-5; TRBD1 might be the D (6 bases). The CDR3 is 15 residues long. Germline CDR1 reads LNHNV; CDR2 reads YYDKDF (reference sequence). Trimming pared 0 bases from V and 5 bases from J, leaving 11 bases between.

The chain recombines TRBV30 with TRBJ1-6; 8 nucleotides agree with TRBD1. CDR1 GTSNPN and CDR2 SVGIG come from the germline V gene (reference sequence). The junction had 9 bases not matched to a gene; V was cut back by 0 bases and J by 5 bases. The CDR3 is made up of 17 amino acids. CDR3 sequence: CAWSVTGGSLHNSPLHF. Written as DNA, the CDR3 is TGTGCCTGGAGTGTAACAGGGGGTAGTTTGCATAATTCACCCCTCCACTTT.

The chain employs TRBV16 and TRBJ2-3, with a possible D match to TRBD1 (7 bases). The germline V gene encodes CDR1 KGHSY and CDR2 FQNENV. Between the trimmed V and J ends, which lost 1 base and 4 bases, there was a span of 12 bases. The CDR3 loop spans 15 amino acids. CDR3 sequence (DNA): TGTGCCAGCAGCCAATGGGGACAGCGGGCAGATACGCAGTATTTT. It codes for CASSQWGQRADTQYF.

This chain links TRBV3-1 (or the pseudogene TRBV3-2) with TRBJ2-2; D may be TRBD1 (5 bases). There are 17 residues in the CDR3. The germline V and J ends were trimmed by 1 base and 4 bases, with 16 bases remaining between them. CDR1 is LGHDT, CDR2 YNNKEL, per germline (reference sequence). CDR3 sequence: CASSQGGLLTLTGELFF. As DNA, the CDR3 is TGTGCCAGCAGCCAAGGGGGCTTACTAACCCTCACCGGGGAGCTGTTTTTT.

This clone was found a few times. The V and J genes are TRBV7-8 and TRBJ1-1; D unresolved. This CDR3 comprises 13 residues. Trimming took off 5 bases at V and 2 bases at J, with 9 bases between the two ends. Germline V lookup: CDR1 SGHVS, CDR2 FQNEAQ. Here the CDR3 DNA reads TGTGCCAGCAGCATACCAGAAAACACTGAAGCTTTCTTT. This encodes CASSIPENTEAFF.

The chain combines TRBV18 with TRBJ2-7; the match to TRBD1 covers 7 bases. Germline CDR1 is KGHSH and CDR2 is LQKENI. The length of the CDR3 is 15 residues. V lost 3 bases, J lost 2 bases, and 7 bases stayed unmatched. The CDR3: CASSPKTGSPYEQYF. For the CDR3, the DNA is TGTGCCAGCTCACCTAAGACAGGGAGCCCCTACGAGCAGTACTTC.

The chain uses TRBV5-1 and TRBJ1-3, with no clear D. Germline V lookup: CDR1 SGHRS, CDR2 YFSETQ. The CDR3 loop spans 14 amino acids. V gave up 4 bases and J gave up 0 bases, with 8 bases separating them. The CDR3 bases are TGCGCCAGCAGCGCGGCCAACTCTGGAAACACCATATATTTT. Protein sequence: CASSAANSGNTIYF. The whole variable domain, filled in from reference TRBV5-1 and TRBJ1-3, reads KAGVTQTPRYLIKTRGQQVTLSCSPISGHRSVSWYQQTPGQGLQFLFEYFSETQRNKGNFPGRFSGRQFSNSRSEMNVSTLELGDSALYLCASSAANSGNTIYFGEGSWLTVV.

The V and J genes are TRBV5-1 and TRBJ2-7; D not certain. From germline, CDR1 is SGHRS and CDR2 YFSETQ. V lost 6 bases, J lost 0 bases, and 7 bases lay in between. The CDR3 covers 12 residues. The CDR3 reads CASTDTSYEQYF. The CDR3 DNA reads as TGCGCCAGCACAGACACCTCCTACGAGCAGTACTTC. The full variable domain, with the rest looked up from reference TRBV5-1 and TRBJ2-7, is KAGVTQTPRYLIKTRGQQVTLSCSPISGHRSVSWYQQTPGQGLQFLFEYFSETQRNKGNFPGRFSGRQFSNSRSEMNVSTLELGDSALYLCASTDTSYEQYFGPGTRLTVT.

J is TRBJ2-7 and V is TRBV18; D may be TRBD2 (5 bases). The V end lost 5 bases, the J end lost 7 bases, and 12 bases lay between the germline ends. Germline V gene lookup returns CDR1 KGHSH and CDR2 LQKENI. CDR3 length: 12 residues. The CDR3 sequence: CASSSTREEQYF. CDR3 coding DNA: TGTGCCAGCTCATCAACTAGGGAGGAGCAGTACTTC.

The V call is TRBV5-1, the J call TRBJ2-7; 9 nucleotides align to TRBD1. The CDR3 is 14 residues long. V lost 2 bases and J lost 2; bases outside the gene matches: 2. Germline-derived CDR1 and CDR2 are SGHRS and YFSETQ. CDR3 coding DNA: TGCGCCAGCAGCTTTAGGACAGGGGCCTACGAGCAGTACTTC. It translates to CASSFRTGAYEQYF.

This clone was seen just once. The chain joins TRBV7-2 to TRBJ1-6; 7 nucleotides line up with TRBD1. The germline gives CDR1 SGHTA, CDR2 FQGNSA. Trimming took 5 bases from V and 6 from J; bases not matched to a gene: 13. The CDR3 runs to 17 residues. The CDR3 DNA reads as TGTGCCAGCAGCCCAAACCGGGACAGAGTTTCTAATTCACCCCTCCACTTT. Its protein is CASSPNRDRVSNSPLHF.